These 3 T cell receptor beta chains share one sample of origin, sequenced in a study of blood T cell repertoires in COVID-19. The method was immunoSEQ multiplex PCR; TCRdb's version includes in-frame clones alone and lacks a portion of them. The sample has about 310,000 clones, 87% seen once. Sequenced sample: peripheral blood. These TCRs come from a man in his fifties or sixties with active or convalescent COVID-19.

The genes are TRBV19 and TRBJ2-3; weak D call: TRBD2 (5 bases). This CDR3 is 17 amino acids long. V lost 1 base, J lost 0 bases, and 14 bases lay in between. Germline CDR1 reads LNHDA; CDR2 reads SQIVND (reference sequence). The CDR3 protein is CASSIAARGISTDTQYF. Written as DNA, the CDR3 is TGTGCCAGTAGTATAGCGGCCCGGGGAATAAGCACAGATACGCAGTATTTT.

V gene TRBV19 combines with J gene TRBJ2-1; 12 bases agree with TRBD1. Per germline, CDR1 LNHDA and CDR2 SQIVND (reference sequence). This CDR3 is built from 19 residues. V lost 2 bases and J lost 7; bases outside the gene matches: 15. The CDR3 is CASSIRDRGLLVGGNEQFF. CDR3 coding DNA: TGTGCCAGTAGTATACGGGACAGGGGGCTGCTAGTCGGCGGGAATGAGCAGTTCTTC.

The rearrangement links TRBV5-4 to TRBJ2-1; TRBD1 matches 8 bases. The CDR3 length is 14 residues. Germline CDR1 is SGHNT and CDR2 is YYREEE (reference sequence). V shed 4 bases, J shed 3 bases, and the junction held 3 bases outside the gene matches. The CDR3 region is CASSRQGLYNEQFF. The CDR3 DNA reads as TGTGCCAGCAGCAGACAGGGGCTCTACAATGAGCAGTTCTTC.